This T cell receptor (beta chain) was retrieved from a study of cytomegalovirus exposure and HLA in healthy donors. The trim removed 11 bases at V and 7 bases at J, leaving 11 bases unmatched. The CDR3 totals 13 residues. Germline loops: CDR1 MNHEY, CDR2 SMNVEV (reference sequence). Points from the study as a whole: CMV serostatus stood as the only immune exposure information on hand. TCR beta chains numbering more than 150 were designated cytomegalovirus-associated.

In its sample, this clone was seen a few times. What it binds is not known. Researchers ran the PCR with 60 Vbeta and 13 Jbeta primers. Some clones are missing from TCRdb's copy, which holds only in-frame ones; the method was immunoSEQ multiplex PCR. The sample yields approximately 77,000 clones, over 60% seen once. The chain employs TRBV27 and TRBJ2-3, with 8 bases that match TRBD2. Sequencing input: PBMCs. This receptor was obtained from a middle-aged man in good health and CMV-seronegative. This chain's CDR3 is CASGLDPPNTQYF. The CDR3 DNA reads TGTGCCTCGGGACTAGATCCACCAAATACGCAGTATTTT.